The count of the clone carrying this TCR beta chain is one. The data were obtained in a study of blood T cell repertoires in COVID-19. In the study overall: Samples of COVID-19 (acute and convalescent) were obtained from the United States, Italy and Spain. Nucleic acid was either cDNA or gDNA, and it came from T cells, B-cell-depleted T cells, or PBMCs.

Clones were sequenced by immunoSEQ multiplex PCR, and TCRdb holds only the in-frame ones, with some missing. Counted here are 110,000 or so clones, less than 90% occurring once; the ten biggest clones make up approximately 7.9%. This CDR3 spans 16 amino acids. V lost 0 bases and J 3 bases, leaving 13 bases between the germline ends. Germline V gene sequence: CDR1 KGHSH, CDR2 LQKENI. The sample comprised peripheral blood. The source is a man between 65 and 85 years old who had recovered from COVID-19. The chain joins TRBV18 to TRBJ2-3, with D maybe TRBD2 (6 bases). The CDR3 region has the DNA TGTGCCAGCTCACCACCGACGGGAGAAGGGACAGATACGCAGTATTTT. This encodes CASSPPTGEGTDTQYF.